This TCR beta chain was found in a study of cytomegalovirus exposure and HLA in healthy donors. Study-wide points: Certain indistinguishable V segments, among them TRBV6-2 and TRBV6-3, were excluded.

13 Jbeta primers and 60 Vbeta primers were used for the PCR. TCRdb's table, derived via immunoSEQ multiplex PCR, lists solely in-frame clones and lacks some. The data show 100,000 to 150,000 clones, 75% to 90% seen once. There are 12 residues in the CDR3. Trimming left V 3 bases short and J 5 bases short, with 4 bases between. Germline V gene lookup returns CDR1 MDHEN and CDR2 SYDVKM. About this clone itself: What it recognizes is unknown.

The TCR sequence derives from a man aged 25-45 years in good health and CMV-seropositive. The V gene is TRBV28, the J gene TRBJ2-2; D gene uncertain. Sequenced material: PBMCs. CDR3 coding DNA: TGTGCCAGCAGTTTTTATACCGGGGAGCTGTTTTTT. This sequence encodes CASSFYTGELFF.